The clone carrying this T cell receptor (beta chain) has only a few counts. The antigen is not known. CD45RO/CCR7/CD25/CD127/CD95/CD27 separated CD4+ naive, central memory, regulatory and stem cell-like memory cells by sorting. Sort purity for all populations was recorded as exceeding 98%. This entry comes from a study of beta chain features in type 1 diabetes. Findings and caveats of the study: There was a moderate but significant shortening of TCRB CDR3s in all four CD4+ subsets of Type 1 diabetes patients. Naive, central memory and regulatory TCRB repertoires appeared more similar among patients than healthy donors. With patients and controls alike, PCR might favor shorter templates to an equal degree.

As every portion of the isolated RNA was reverse transcribed, the sequencing read expressed TCRB transcripts. Produced via immunoSEQ multiplex PCR; TCRdb's table is partial and in-frame only. The data show approximately 730,000 clones, with roughly 12% seen just once and 0.02% to 0.025% held by the top ten. V lost 0 bases, J lost 2 bases, and 4 bases stayed unmatched. This CDR3 contains 17 residues. Germline V gene data show CDR1 as MGHRA and CDR2 as YSYEKL. Specimen: naive CD4+ T cells from blood. The sequence came from a man between 18 and 35 years old with type 1 diabetes. The J gene is TRBJ1-5, the V gene TRBV4-1; 10 positions match TRBD1. The CDR3 loop is CASSQDMGTGGNQPQHF. As DNA, the CDR3 is TGCGCCAGCAGCCAAGATATGGGGACAGGGGGCAATCAGCCCCAGCATTTT.